Following are 14 T cell receptor beta chains from one sample sequenced in a study of metastatic and nonmetastatic thyroid tumors. Using MiXCR, TCRdb reanalyzed the PCR reads. The table lists around 30,000 clones, about 17% of them singletons. All patients reached thyroid surgery having received no treatment beforehand. The specimen was blood. Receptors originate from a female donor with papillary thyroid cancer or a benign thyroid nodule (not recorded which). Some clones in this sample may be carry-over from other donors' samples.

About this clone: Being one base from a much bigger clone, this may be a read error. The chain combines TRBV5-4 with TRBJ1-1; D possibly corresponds to TRBD1 (5 bases). The CDR3 sequence is 14 residues long. Trimming took 5 bases from V and 4 from J, leaving 15 bases between them. Germline V CDR1 and CDR2: SGHNT, YYREEE (reference sequence). The DNA of the CDR3 is TGTGCCAGCAGACGGGACTGGGGGAGCACTGAAGCTTTCTTT. It yields the protein CASRRDWGSTEAFF.

Judged by abundance, this clone is medium-sized. This chain links TRBV10-1 with TRBJ2-2; TRBD1 aligns across 9 bases. The CDR3 totals 14 residues. Per germline, CDR1 WNHNN and CDR2 SYGVQD (reference sequence). Germline trimming cut 6 bases from V and 1 base from J; bases unmatched to any gene: 0. This CDR3 is CASRDRGNTGELFF. DNA for the CDR3: TGCGCCAGCAGGGACAGGGGGAACACCGGGGAGCTGTTTTTT.

This clone came up many times. The chain recombines TRBV20-1 with TRBJ2-1; TRBD2 matches 11 bases. Trimming cost V 5 bases and J 0 bases; bases outside gene matches: 9. The germline gives CDR1 DFQATT, CDR2 SNEGSKA (reference sequence). The length of the CDR3 is 17 residues. CDR3 in amino acids: CSALASGGTYSYNEQFF. The CDR3 DNA reads TGCAGTGCTCTCGCTAGCGGGGGGACTTACTCCTACAATGAGCAGTTCTTC.

V usage is TRBV5-1 and J usage is TRBJ2-3; D perhaps matches TRBD2 (5 bases). V lost 3 bases to trimming and J lost 10 bases, with 18 bases between them. This CDR3 contains 14 residues. Germline V gene data show CDR1 as SGHRS and CDR2 as YFSETQ. For the CDR3, the DNA is TGCGCCAGCAGCTCTGGGGAGTCCGGGGATGCGCAGTATTTT. Protein: CASSSGESGDAQYF.

This clone occurred many times. The CDR3 nucleotides read TGTGCCAGCAGCGATTCCTGGGACAATCAAGAGACCCAGTACTTC. Its protein is CASSDSWDNQETQYF. This rearrangement joins TRBV9 to TRBJ2-5; possible D gene TRBD1, 6 bases. Trimming cost V 3 bases and J 2 bases, with 14 bases left between them. The CDR3 spans 15 residues. Germline CDR1 and CDR2: SGDLS and YYNGEE.

Ten or more counts support this clone. V and J are TRBV24-1 and TRBJ1-4, with 8 bases matching TRBD1. Losses at the gene ends were 7 bases for V and 7 bases for J; bases not matched to a gene: 7. Germline V gene sequence: CDR1 KGHDR, CDR2 SFDVKD. The CDR3 length is 14 residues. The CDR3 protein is CATSGAGGSEKLFF. Written as DNA, the CDR3 is TGTGCCACCAGCGGGGCAGGGGGCAGTGAAAAACTGTTTTTT.

This clone was observed at least ten times. V and J are TRBV12-3 or TRBV12-4 and TRBJ1-2; D may be TRBD1 (5 bases). The CDR3 spans 16 residues. With 5 bases removed from V and 4 bases from J, the gap between germline ends came to 20 bases. CDR3: CASSPQLGPLSYGYTF. In DNA form, the CDR3 reads TGTGCCAGCAGTCCCCAGTTGGGACCTCTTTCCTATGGCTACACCTTC.

This clone has ten or more counts. The chain combines TRBV20-1 with TRBJ2-5; 13 nucleotides line up with TRBD2. Germline V gene data show CDR1 as DFQATT and CDR2 as SNEGSKA (reference sequence). With V trimmed by 0 bases and J by 5 bases, 12 bases remained unmatched. The CDR3 consists of 18 residues. For the CDR3, the DNA is TGCAGTGCTAGAGATCAACTAGCGGGGGGGCTAAGGAGGGAGACCCAGTACTTC. As protein: CSARDQLAGGLRRETQYF.

This clone was counted at least ten times. J is TRBJ1-1 and V is TRBV27; a weak D match, TRBD1 (6 bases). The CDR3 runs to 13 residues. Trimming shortened V by 6 bases and J by 5 bases, and 13 bases separated the two germline ends. Germline CDR1 reads MNHEY; CDR2 reads SMNVEV (reference sequence). The CDR3 spells CASRIRGRTEAFF. The DNA for the CDR3 is TGTGCCAGCAGAATTAGGGGGAGAACTGAAGCTTTCTTT.

This clone was detected many times. Other DNA sequences of this sample code for an identical CDR3. V usage is TRBV9 and J usage is TRBJ2-3; D remains unclear. The germline V and J ends were trimmed by 2 bases and 4 bases, with 8 bases remaining between them. This CDR3 has 13 amino acids. Per germline, CDR1 SGDLS and CDR2 YYNGEE. DNA of the CDR3: TGTGCCAGCAGCGTGGCCCCCCCAGATACGCAGTATTTT. As protein: CASSVAPPDTQYF.

The J gene is TRBJ1-6, the V gene TRBV4-1; D gene uncertain. The CDR3 has 14 residues. Germline V lookup: CDR1 MGHRA, CDR2 YSYEKL. Trimming removed 2 bases from V and 14 bases from J, with 16 bases in between. The DNA for the CDR3 is TGCGCCAGCAGCCAATTCCCCGGAACCTCGGCCCTCCACTTT. Protein sequence: CASSQFPGTSALHF.

Notes on this clone: Possible read error: a much larger clone is one base away. At the DNA level, this CDR3 is encoded by other sequences in the same sample as well. The DNA of the CDR3 is TGCGCCAGCGGGGCGGGTCAAGAGACCCAGTACTTC. Translated, it gives CASGAGQETQYF. V is TRBV10-2 and J is TRBJ2-5; the D call may be TRBD1 or TRBD2 (5 bases each). This CDR3 contains 12 residues. Germline V gene sequence: CDR1 WSHSY, CDR2 SAAADI. Trimming took 8 bases from V and 2 from J, leaving 9 bases between them.

This clone was counted at least ten times. The V call is TRBV5-1, the J call TRBJ2-7; D is uncertain. Trimming took 4 bases from V and 5 from J, leaving 10 bases between them. The V gene's germline CDR1 is SGHRS and CDR2 YFSETQ. CDR3 size: 12 residues. The CDR3 spells CASSPTLHEQYF. In DNA form, the CDR3 reads TGCGCCAGCAGCCCTACCCTGCACGAGCAGTACTTC.

The V and J genes are TRBV4-3 and TRBJ1-1; 9 nucleotides agree with TRBD1. V lost 2 bases and J lost 5; bases outside the gene matches: 6. This CDR3 is 15 amino acids long. Germline V gives CDR1 LGHNA, CDR2 YSLEER. CDR3 in DNA: TGCGCCAGCAGCCAACTTTGCGGGACAGGGACTGAAGCTTTCTTT. Protein product: CASSQLCGTGTEAFF.